This TCR beta chain was obtained from a study of blood T cell repertoires in COVID-19. Authors' data handling: Quantification of nucleated cells was approximated via reference gene primer amplification. The repertoire was sequenced with immunoSEQ multiplex PCR; TCRdb's copy has only in-frame clones and lacks some. V and J calls and clone size follow that table, whereas D and trimming were derived from the DNA. The data contain roughly 260,000 clones, 88% of them seen just once; the ten biggest clones take up roughly 10%. Patients at the Seattle site were enrolled during active infection and followed longitudinally. V shed 6 bases and J 3 bases; nucleotides not matched to a gene: 4. CDR3 length equals 14 residues. The V gene's germline CDR1 is ENHRY and CDR2 SYGVKD.

The chain carries TRBV10-3 and TRBJ2-1; 8 bases align to TRBD1. Sequencing input: peripheral blood. The TCR originated in a woman aged 25 to 39 with COVID-19, enrolled during active disease. CDR3 DNA: TGTGCCATCAGGGGGACAGGCCTCTACAATGAGCAGTTCTTC. This encodes CAIRGTGLYNEQFF.